The 8 T cell receptor beta chains given below trace back to one sample, sequenced in a study of blood T cell repertoires in COVID-19. Sequencing used immunoSEQ multiplex PCR; TCRdb keeps in-frame clones, though not all of them. The sample lists more than 200,000 clones, just under 90% occurring once. The sample comprised PBMCs or T cells enriched from blood (not recorded which). The receptors here all came from a woman aged 30 to 39 with acute COVID-19.

The V gene is TRBV29-1, the J gene TRBJ1-3; TRBD1 might be the D (5 bases). V was trimmed by 7 bases and J by 2 bases, leaving 12 bases between them. Germline assignment: CDR1 SQVTM and CDR2 ANQGSEA. The CDR3 has 13 amino acids. The CDR3 DNA reads TGCAGCGCCGAAGGGGTAGCTGGAAACACCATATATTTT. It encodes CSAEGVAGNTIYF.

This clone appeared a single time. This rearrangement joins TRBV29-1 to TRBJ2-7, with D uncertain. Per the germline V gene, CDR1 is SQVTM and CDR2 is ANQGSEA. The CDR3 is 11 amino acids. V shed 7 bases and J shed 4 bases, with 11 bases lying between them. In DNA form, the CDR3 reads TGCAGCGCCACTGCGGAATACGAGCAGTACTTC. It translates to CSATAEYEQYF.

This chain connects TRBV10-1 to TRBJ2-7; D may be TRBD2 (5 bases). Trimming took 4 bases from V and 2 from J, leaving 12 bases between them. The CDR3 runs to 14 residues. The germline gives CDR1 WNHNN, CDR2 SYGVQD (reference sequence). CDR3 nucleotide sequence: TGCGCCAGCAGTGCCGGGGTTTTCCCCTACGAGCAGTACTTC. This encodes CASSAGVFPYEQYF.

The chain combines TRBV2 with TRBJ2-1, with 7 bases fitting TRBD1. CDR1 SNHLY and CDR2 FYNNEI come from the germline V gene. This CDR3 spans 12 amino acids. V was pared by 9 bases and J by 8 bases, with 7 bases of the junction left unmatched. The DNA for the CDR3 is TGTGCCAGTGAGGGGGCTAGGGATGAGCAGTTCTTC. Its protein is CASEGARDEQFF. The entire variable domain, with the rest obtained from reference TRBV2 and TRBJ2-1, is as follows: EPEVTQTPSHQVTQMGQEVILRCVPISNHLYFYWYRQILGQKVEFLVSFYNNEISEKSEIFDDQFSVERPDGSNFTLKIRSTKLEDSAMYFCASEGARDEQFFGPGTRLTVL.

V and J are TRBV28 and TRBJ1-1, with TRBD1 as a possible D gene (6 bases). The germline V and J ends were trimmed by 5 bases and 6 bases, with 10 bases remaining between them. The germline gives CDR1 MDHEN, CDR2 SYDVKM. The CDR3 is made up of 12 amino acids. CDR3 region: CASSVQGAEAFF. The CDR3 DNA follows: TGTGCCAGCAGTGTACAGGGCGCTGAAGCTTTCTTT.

The table lists this clone with a count of one. The chain combines TRBV29-1 with TRBJ1-2; D is undetermined. V was shortened by 5 bases and J by 8 bases, with 12 bases between the two germline ends. Looked up from germline, CDR1 is SQVTM and CDR2 is ANQGSEA. This CDR3 spans 11 amino acids. The CDR3 is CSVIIQLGYTF. CDR3 nucleotide sequence: TGCAGCGTTATTATACAGTTGGGCTACACCTTC.

The V and J genes are TRBV29-1 and TRBJ2-2, with TRBD2 matching over 9 bases. CDR1 and CDR2 (germline): SQVTM, ANQGSEA. The CDR3 contains 17 residues. Losses at the gene ends were 4 bases for V and 2 bases for J; bases not matched to a gene: 11. The CDR3 DNA sequence: TGCAGCGTTGTTGCGGCTAGCGGGGCCCAAAACACCGGGGAGCTGTTTTTT. Its protein is CSVVAASGAQNTGELFF.

This chain joins TRBV30 and TRBJ2-1; 7 bases line up with TRBD1. The CDR3 is 12 amino acids. Per the germline V gene, CDR1 is GTSNPN and CDR2 is SVGIG (reference sequence). The trim removed 8 bases at V and 9 bases at J, leaving 10 bases unmatched. Here the CDR3 reads CAGRQGIGEQFF. The CDR3 DNA follows: TGTGCCGGCCGACAGGGCATCGGTGAGCAGTTCTTC.